This entry is about one T cell receptor (beta chain). Antigen specificity is unknown. The junction and the germline gene differ at one end; a read error may be behind it. The sample is drawn from a study of glioma-infiltrating T cells. Study conclusions and caveats: Only very few CDR3 sequences appeared in both tissue and blood. Tissue-blood divergence was below expectation in non-neoplastic patients, above in gliomas.

The iRepertoire nested amplicon-rescue multiplex PCR amplified TCR alpha and beta CDR3s from RNA. Input was roughly 85-450 ng of tissue mRNA or PBMC total RNA. Each CDR3 protein is one row after TCRdb ran MiXCR on the multiplex PCR reads. This sample has around 100,000 distinct CDR3 sequences, with around 28% found just once. The sequence derives from a human donor with low-grade glioma or glioblastoma, undergoing nonglioma brain surgery, or in good health (not recorded which). Sequenced sample: glioma tissue, nonneoplastic brain tissue, or PBMCs (not recorded which).

In nucleotides, the CDR3 is TGCAGTGCACAGCCGGGTCGAGGCCCTGCTAGCTACGAGAAGTACTTC. Protein sequence: CSAQPGRGPASYEKYF. V is TRBV20-1 and J is TRBJ2-7, with D possibly being TRBD2 (5 bases). The CDR3 is 16 amino acids. In germline, CDR1 is DFQATT, CDR2 SNEGSKA (reference sequence).